This T cell receptor (beta chain) was captured by sequencing in a study of OX40 agonist ivuxolimab in advanced cancers. Study-level information: All patients had ivuxolimab intravenously every 2 weeks at 0.01 to 10 mg/kg. Findings and caveats of the study: Compared with others, partial responders at 0.1-3.0 mg/kg displayed clonal expansion among the lowest.

Libraries were prepared by immunoSEQ multiplex PCR; TCRdb keeps only in-frame clonotypes and omits some of them. The data hold tens of thousands of clones, with 70% to 90% observed a single time. At cycle 4 day 1, cycle 7 day 1, and baseline, blood was sampled. Points on this clone: Its antigen is unknown. One end of the junction is discordant with germline, which a read error may explain.

CDR3 size: 12 residues. Per the germline V gene, CDR1 is SGHRS and CDR2 is YFSETQ. This receptor was obtained from an adult with an advanced solid tumor such as melanoma, head and neck, liver or kidney cancer. The starting material was CD4+ or CD8+ T cells sorted from blood, obtained in a trial of the OX40 agonist ivuxolimab. The V gene is TRBV5-1, the J gene TRBJ1-2; D is undetermined. CDR3 in amino acids: CASSLASSRYTF. The CDR3 bases are TGTGCCAGCAGCTTGGCCTCGAGTCGCTACACCTTC.